This T cell receptor (beta chain) was captured by sequencing in a study of PD-1 blockade in mismatch repair-deficient tumors. The overall study: Patients had approximately 13 mismatch repair-deficient cancer types, all previously treated and progressing.

TCRdb keeps only in-frame clones here, not all; method: immunoSEQ multiplex PCR. The profile shows under 50,000 clones, over 80% of them singletons. The starting material was PBMCs, obtained roughly nine months after starting pembrolizumab. The origin of this receptor is an adult with mismatch repair-deficient cancer.

This chain's CDR3 is CASRQQGAREQYF. Here the CDR3 DNA reads TGTGCCAGCAGGCAACAGGGGGCTAGGGAGCAGTACTTC. This rearrangement joins TRBV11-3 to TRBJ2-7; TRBD1 aligns across 9 bases. The V segment lost 6 bases and the J segment 7 bases; nucleotides outside the gene matches: 7. The germline V gene encodes CDR1 SGHNT and CDR2 YENEEA. CDR3 size: 13 residues.